The 24 T cell receptor beta chains presented below share a single source sample, sequenced in a study of shared clonotypes between healthy human individuals. Data came from immunoSEQ multiplex PCR; TCRdb stores just in-frame clones and leaves some out. The sample contains about 1 million clones, roughly 70% of which appear only once. Sequenced input: memory CD4+ T cells sorted from blood. Subset meaning: CD45RA-negative fraction. The receptors here all came from a man between 18 and 35 years old in good health.

Of note for this clone: This specimen includes other DNA sequences encoding the same CDR3. The rearrangement links TRBV7-2 to TRBJ2-5; 9 nucleotides line up with TRBD2. CDR1 SGHTA and CDR2 FQGNSA come from the germline V gene. After removal of 1 base from V and 5 bases from J, the junction contained 5 bases not matched to a gene. The CDR3 loop spans 15 amino acids. CDR3 amino acids: CASSLGGRAEETQYF. Here the CDR3 DNA reads TGTGCCAGCAGCTTAGGCGGGAGGGCCGAGGAGACCCAGTACTTC. The whole variable domain, remainder taken from reference TRBV7-2 and TRBJ2-5, is GAGVSQSPSNKVTEKGKDVELRCDPISGHTALYWYRQSLGQGLEFLIYFQGNSAPDKSGLPSDRFSAERTGGSVSTLTIQRTQQEDSAVYLCASSLGGRAEETQYFGPGTRLLVL.

The chain employs TRBV7-8 and TRBJ2-1; 7 nucleotides match TRBD1. This CDR3 is 15 amino acids long. Germline V gene data show CDR1 as SGHVS and CDR2 as FQNEAQ. V gave up 0 bases and J gave up 8 bases; unmatched junction bases: 7. Here the CDR3 DNA reads TGTGCCAGCAGCTTAGCGAGACAGGGCTGGTATGAGCAGTTCTTC. The encoded protein is CASSLARQGWYEQFF.

The chain combines TRBV7-2 with TRBJ1-4; D is unresolved. This CDR3 region has 12 residues. In germline, CDR1 is SGHTA, CDR2 FQGNSA. V was clipped by 3 bases and J by 7 bases, with 6 bases between them. The CDR3: CASSFFGEKLFF. The DNA for the CDR3 is TGTGCCAGCAGCTTTTTCGGTGAAAAACTGTTTTTT.

This clone was seen a single time. This chain links TRBV5-1 with TRBJ2-7, with D possibly matching TRBD2 (6 bases). V dropped 0 bases and J dropped 2 bases, with 9 bases sitting between them. The germline V gene has CDR1 SGHRS and CDR2 YFSETQ. The CDR3 sequence is 14 residues long. The DNA for the CDR3 is TGCGCCAGCAGCTTGGCGGGGAGGACCTACGAGCAGTACTTC. It specifies CASSLAGRTYEQYF. The entire variable domain, with the rest obtained from reference TRBV5-1 and TRBJ2-7, is as follows: KAGVTQTPRYLIKTRGQQVTLSCSPISGHRSVSWYQQTPGQGLQFLFEYFSETQRNKGNFPGRFSGRQFSNSRSEMNVSTLELGDSALYLCASSLAGRTYEQYFGPGTRLTVT.

The genes are TRBV9 and TRBJ2-7, with 7 nucleotides matching TRBD2. Germline V lookup: CDR1 SGDLS, CDR2 YYNGEE. The CDR3 extends over 14 amino acids. V trimming: 4 bases; J trimming: 4 bases; junction bases outside the gene matches: 8. The CDR3 protein is CASSPRGGRYEQYF. As DNA, the CDR3 is TGTGCCAGCAGCCCCCGGGGAGGGAGGTACGAGCAGTACTTC.

The chain is built from TRBV10-3 and TRBJ1-3; D is uncertain. V was pared by 7 bases and J by 4 bases, with 11 bases between. Germline loops: CDR1 ENHRY, CDR2 SYGVKD. The CDR3 totals 13 residues. CDR3 sequence reads: CAIKPGNGNTIYF. The CDR3 DNA reads TGTGCCATCAAACCAGGCAACGGAAACACCATATATTTT.

The rearrangement joins TRBV11-2 to TRBJ2-3, with D hard to call. Germline V gene lookup returns CDR1 SGHAT and CDR2 FQNNGV. The CDR3 runs to 12 residues. The ends were cut back, 1 base at V and 7 bases at J, with 6 bases in the middle. The CDR3 DNA reads as TGTGCCAGCAGCTTAGGTACCCATACGCAGTATTTT. It is translated as CASSLGTHTQYF. The full variable domain, in which reference TRBV11-2 and TRBJ2-3 provide the parts outside the CDR3, is EAGVAQSPRYKIIEKRQSVAFWCNPISGHATLYWYQQILGQGPKLLIQFQNNGVVDDSQLPKDRFSAERLKGVDSTLKIQPAKLEDSAVYLCASSLGTHTQYFGPGTRLTVL.

The genes are TRBV7-8 and TRBJ2-1, with D unclear. The CDR3 is 15 amino acids. CDR1 SGHVS and CDR2 FQNEAQ come from the germline V gene. V dropped 4 bases and J dropped 0 bases, with 10 bases sitting between them. The CDR3 loop is CASSSELSSYNEQFF. The CDR3 DNA is TGTGCCAGCAGCTCGGAATTGAGCTCCTACAATGAGCAGTTCTTC.

The chain links TRBV19 to TRBJ2-5; D uncertain. Germline V gives CDR1 LNHDA, CDR2 SQIVND (reference sequence). V lost 4 bases to trimming and J lost 4 bases, with 10 bases between them. This CDR3 contains 13 residues. The CDR3 nucleotides read TGTGCCAGTAGTAAAAGAGACGGAGAGACCCAGTACTTC. It encodes CASSKRDGETQYF. Together with reference TRBV19 and TRBJ2-5, the CDR3 gives the full variable domain: DGGITQSPKYLFRKEGQNVTLSCEQNLNHDAMYWYRQDPGQGLRLIYYSQIVNDFQKGDIAEGYSVSREKKESFPLTVTSAQKNPTAFYLCASSKRDGETQYFGPGTRLLVL.

V and J are TRBV28 and TRBJ2-2; possibly TRBD2 for D (7 bases). This CDR3 is 15 amino acids long. V dropped 6 bases and J dropped 0 bases, with 11 bases sitting between them. In germline, CDR1 is MDHEN, CDR2 SYDVKM. The DNA for the CDR3 is TGTGCCAGCAGGAGGGGGGGCCCGAACACCGGGGAGCTGTTTTTT. It specifies CASRRGGPNTGELFF.

On this clone: Additional DNA sequences in this sample encode the identical CDR3. The genes are TRBV5-1 and TRBJ2-5; possibly TRBD2 for D (6 bases). This CDR3 has 14 amino acids. V dropped 4 bases and J dropped 5 bases, with 15 bases sitting between them. Germline CDR1 reads SGHRS; CDR2 reads YFSETQ. The CDR3, as DNA: TGCGCCAGCAGCCTGGCGGGGAACGGGGAGACCCAGTACTTC. Translated: CASSLAGNGETQYF.

Only a few counts were recorded for this clone. V is TRBV6-6 and J is TRBJ1-6, with a weak D call TRBD1 (6 bases). V was pared by 7 bases and J by 5 bases, with 9 bases between. The germline V gene has CDR1 MNHNY and CDR2 SVGAGI (reference sequence). The CDR3 is 13 residues long. CDR3 sequence (DNA): TGTGCCAGCAAACAGGGAAATAATTCACCCCTCCACTTT. It translates to CASKQGNNSPLHF.

The chain joins TRBV10-1 to TRBJ1-4; the D is unclear. The V gene lost 3 bases and the J gene lost 3 bases, with 5 bases spanning the gap. This CDR3 region has 13 residues. Germline CDR1 reads WNHNN; CDR2 reads SYGVQD (reference sequence). CDR3 sequence (DNA): TGCGCCAGCAGTGACACGCCTAATGAAAAACTGTTTTTT. It translates to CASSDTPNEKLFF.

The gene calls are TRBV30 and TRBJ1-6, with a possible D match to TRBD1 (6 bases). V was shortened by 3 bases and J by 8 bases, with 11 bases between the two germline ends. Germline loops: CDR1 GTSNPN, CDR2 SVGIG (reference sequence). The CDR3 spans 13 residues. This CDR3 is CAWSLNRDSPLHF. DNA of the CDR3: TGTGCCTGGAGCCTGAACAGGGATTCACCCCTCCACTTT.

Worth noting for this clone: Germline and junction disagree at one end, which may indicate a read error. The gene calls are TRBV18 and TRBJ2-1, with D uncertain. CDR1 KGHSH and CDR2 LQKENI come from the germline V gene. The CDR3 is 13 residues long. The CDR3 loop is CASSHPVGNEQFF. The DNA of the CDR3 is TGTGCCAGTTCACACCCAGTAGGCAATGAGCAGTTCTTC.

The J gene is TRBJ1-1, the V gene TRBV5-5; TRBD1 is a possible D gene (6 bases). Trimming took 3 bases from V and 5 from J, leaving 8 bases between them. The CDR3 spans 12 residues. CDR1 SGHKS and CDR2 YYEKEE come from the germline V gene (reference sequence). CDR3 amino acids: CASSSGVTEAFF. DNA of the CDR3: TGTGCCAGCAGCTCAGGGGTGACTGAAGCTTTCTTT.

This chain uses TRBV7-9 with TRBJ2-7; 8 positions match TRBD1. The CDR3 has 15 amino acids. Germline trimming cut 5 bases from V and 2 bases from J; bases unmatched to any gene: 8. Germline CDR1 reads SEHNR; CDR2 reads FQNEAQ (reference sequence). CDR3 sequence reads: CASSANRGLTYEQYF. The DNA of the CDR3 is TGTGCCAGCAGCGCCAACAGGGGGTTAACCTACGAGCAGTACTTC.

The CDR3 DNA reads TGTGCCAGTAGTATGTCGTGGGGCACCGGGGAGCTGTTTTTT. This sequence encodes CASSMSWGTGELFF. The chain joins TRBV19 to TRBJ2-2; D is unresolved. The CDR3 spans 14 residues. CDR1 is LNHDA, CDR2 SQIVND, per germline (reference sequence). V dropped 3 bases and J dropped 4 bases, with 9 bases sitting between them.

The chain has TRBV19 and TRBJ1-1; 7 nucleotides align to TRBD1. The CDR3 is made up of 14 amino acids. V was pared by 5 bases and J by 11 bases, with 14 bases of the junction left unmatched. Germline V gene lookup returns CDR1 LNHDA and CDR2 SQIVND (reference sequence). In DNA form, the CDR3 reads TGTGCCAGTAGTTCTCCCGGACAGGCGGCGCCGGCTTTCTTT. Translated, it gives CASSSPGQAAPAFF.

V is TRBV29-1 and J is TRBJ2-7, with D hard to call. The CDR3 contains 13 residues. V was pared by 3 bases and J by 1 base, with 10 bases between. The V gene's germline CDR1 is SQVTM and CDR2 ANQGSEA. As DNA, the CDR3 is TGCAGCGTTGAGACGGATCTTTCCTACGAGCAGTACTTC. Translated, it gives CSVETDLSYEQYF.

The CDR3 loop is CASSLLVQVTGELFF. The CDR3 DNA reads TGTGCCAGCAGCCTCCTTGTACAGGTTACCGGGGAGCTGTTTTTT. The chain employs TRBV5-5 and TRBJ2-2; tentative D call: TRBD1 (5 bases). Trimming shortened V by 4 bases and J by 5 bases, and 15 bases separated the two germline ends. Germline CDR1 is SGHKS and CDR2 is YYEKEE (reference sequence). This CDR3 comprises 15 residues.

The V and J genes are TRBV6-6 and TRBJ1-2; D uncertain. Germline-derived CDR1 and CDR2 are MNHNY and SVGAGI (reference sequence). Trimming cost V 10 bases and J 0 bases, with 9 bases left between them. There are 12 residues in the CDR3. CDR3 loop: CATVTANYGYTF. The CDR3 coding sequence is TGTGCCACCGTGACTGCTAACTATGGCTACACCTTC.

This rearrangement joins TRBV11-2 to TRBJ2-5; 8 bases line up with TRBD1. This CDR3 is 16 amino acids long. J gave up 1 base and V 5 bases, and 9 bases lay outside the gene matches. Germline V gene data show CDR1 as SGHAT and CDR2 as FQNNGV. The DNA for the CDR3 is TGTGCCAGCAGCCTCCACAGGGGGGAACTCCAAGAGACCCAGTACTTC. This sequence encodes CASSLHRGELQETQYF.

The chain combines TRBV18 with TRBJ1-2; 7 bases align to TRBD1. V lost 2 bases and J lost 4; bases outside the gene matches: 4. This CDR3 is built from 14 residues. CDR1 and CDR2 (germline): KGHSH, LQKENI. The CDR3 spells CASSPADRSYGYTF. The CDR3 DNA is TGTGCCAGCTCACCAGCGGACAGGAGCTATGGCTACACCTTC. The whole variable domain, remainder taken from reference TRBV18 and TRBJ1-2, is NAGVMQNPRHLVRRRGQEARLRCSPMKGHSHVYWYRQLPEEGLKFMVYLQKENIIDESGMPKERFSAEFPKEGPSILRIQQVVRGDSAAYFCASSPADRSYGYTFGSGTRLTVV.